These 17 T cell receptor beta chains were all obtained from the same sample, sequenced in a study of cytomegalovirus exposure and HLA in healthy donors (dated by TCRdb to the late 2010s). Receptor libraries were prepared by the immunoSEQ multiplex PCR assay. For the multiplex PCR, a mixture combining 60 forward primers for TCR Vbeta segments and 13 reverse primers for TCR Jbeta segments was used. Sourced from immuneACCESS, this table was stored by TCRdb with only in-frame sequences that have V and J called. A share of the clones is absent; for the studies checked, an unresolved V gene accounts for under half, and the remainder has no known explanation. This sample has some 140,000 clones in its table, and roughly 85% of those were observed once. Approximately 6.2% of the sample is in the top ten clones. Specimen: PBMCs. The receptors were sampled from a man aged 40-49 years in good health and CMV-seropositive.

J is TRBJ1-6 and V is TRBV27; 8 nucleotides line up with TRBD1. This CDR3 is 16 amino acids long. With V trimmed by 4 bases and J by 4 bases, 6 bases remained unmatched. CDR1 MNHEY and CDR2 SMNVEV come from the germline V gene (reference sequence). This CDR3 is CASSSRTGGYNSPLHF. The DNA of the CDR3 is TGTGCCAGCAGTTCCCGAACAGGGGGTTATAATTCACCCCTCCACTTT.

The chain carries TRBV2 and TRBJ1-1; TRBD1 might be the D (6 bases). Germline V gene lookup returns CDR1 SNHLY and CDR2 FYNNEI. V lost 11 bases, J lost 2 bases, and 12 bases lay in between. The CDR3 runs to 12 residues. The CDR3 region is CAGRGDNTEAFF. The CDR3 coding sequence is TGTGCCGGGAGGGGGGATAACACTGAAGCTTTCTTT.

The chain carries TRBV7-9 and TRBJ2-3; 10 bases line up with TRBD1. V lost 5 bases to trimming and J lost 3 bases; unmatched junction nucleotides: 2. Germline-derived CDR1 and CDR2 are SEHNR and FQNEAQ (reference sequence). The CDR3 totals 14 residues. The chain's CDR3 is CASSKGQGTDTQYF. CDR3 nucleotides: TGTGCCAGCAGCAAGGGACAGGGGACAGATACGCAGTATTTT.

This clone has only a few counts. The genes are TRBV9 and TRBJ2-3, with 8 bases matching TRBD1. The trim removed 3 bases at V and 6 bases at J, leaving 3 bases unmatched. In germline, CDR1 is SGDLS, CDR2 YYNGEE. The CDR3 runs 13 residues. The CDR3 bases are TGTGCCAGCAGCGCTTGGACAGGGGATACGCAGTATTTT. As protein: CASSAWTGDTQYF.

This chain links TRBV7-3 with TRBJ2-3; the D gene is possibly TRBD2 (7 bases). The germline V and J ends were trimmed by 5 bases and 4 bases, with 16 bases remaining between them. The germline V gene encodes CDR1 SGHTA and CDR2 FQGTGA. The CDR3 is 15 amino acids. In DNA form, the CDR3 reads TGTGCCAGCAGCGCCCTCCGAGGGGGGGCAGATACGCAGTATTTT. This translates into CASSALRGGADTQYF.

V and J are TRBV5-5 and TRBJ1-3, with TRBD1 identical over 7 bases. The CDR3 spans 14 residues. The V and J ends lost 2 bases and 4 bases, in that order; junction bases with no gene match: 3. Germline V gene lookup returns CDR1 SGHKS and CDR2 YYEKEE (reference sequence). The CDR3 DNA sequence: TGTGCCAGCAGCTTCCCGGGACAGGGAAACACCATATATTTT. It translates to CASSFPGQGNTIYF.

This rearrangement joins TRBV9 to TRBJ2-7; 12 bases are a match to TRBD2. V gave up 0 bases and J gave up 9 bases; unmatched junction bases: 7. The CDR3 contains 15 residues. Germline V gene lookup returns CDR1 SGDLS and CDR2 YYNGEE. In DNA, the CDR3 is TGTGCCAGCAGCGTAGGACTAGCGGGAGTTGGGCGGCAGTACTTC. Translation: CASSVGLAGVGRQYF.

This chain connects TRBV9 to TRBJ2-7; 7 bases are shared with TRBD1. Germline assignment: CDR1 SGDLS and CDR2 YYNGEE. V lost 4 bases to trimming and J lost 0 bases; unmatched junction nucleotides: 4. This CDR3 has 14 residues. CDR3 in amino acids: CASSPRDSSYEQYF. For the CDR3, the DNA is TGTGCCAGCAGCCCCCGGGACAGCTCCTACGAGCAGTACTTC.

This clone appeared once. The rearrangement links TRBV11-2 to TRBJ2-4, with D perhaps TRBD2 (5 bases). V was pared by 5 bases and J by 3 bases, with 14 bases between. Per germline, CDR1 SGHAT and CDR2 FQNNGV. The CDR3 is 15 amino acids. The CDR3 DNA reads TGTGCCAGCAGCCTAGGTTGGGGAGTCAAAAACATTCAGTACTTC. Protein: CASSLGWGVKNIQYF.

The chain is built from TRBV6-6 and TRBJ2-7; the D is unclear. The CDR3 has 14 residues. V was cut by 4 bases and J by 0 bases, with 10 bases left in between. Per germline, CDR1 MNHNY and CDR2 SVGAGI (reference sequence). CDR3 nucleotides: TGTGCCAGCAGTTTAACGGGTCCCTCCTACGAGCAGTACTTC. The encoded protein is CASSLTGPSYEQYF.

The rearrangement joins TRBV28 to TRBJ2-5; weak D call: TRBD1 (5 bases). The length of the CDR3 is 16 residues. V lost 7 bases and J 1 base, leaving 19 bases between the germline ends. Germline-derived CDR1 and CDR2 are MDHEN and SYDVKM. In DNA form, the CDR3 reads TGTGCCAGCACCCCGAACCTGGGGCGGTCCCAAGAGACCCAGTACTTC. Translated, it gives CASTPNLGRSQETQYF.

V usage is TRBV5-6 and J usage is TRBJ2-1; TRBD2 matches 14 bases. The CDR3 loop spans 18 amino acids. V trimming: 4 bases; J trimming: 2 bases; junction bases outside the gene matches: 8. From germline, CDR1 is SGHDT and CDR2 YYEEEE. CDR3 loop: CASSNGLAGGSTYNEQFF. The CDR3 nucleotides read TGTGCCAGCAGCAACGGACTAGCGGGAGGCAGCACCTACAATGAGCAGTTCTTC.

This clone was picked up one time. CDR3 loop: CASSPSADLGYEQYF. The CDR3 nucleotides are TGTGCCAGCTCACCAAGCGCAGACCTCGGCTACGAGCAGTACTTC. This rearrangement joins TRBV18 to TRBJ2-7; D unclear. Germline-derived CDR1 and CDR2 are KGHSH and LQKENI. Trimming took 2 bases from V and 3 from J, leaving 14 bases between them. There are 15 residues in the CDR3.

In nucleotides, the CDR3 is TGTGCCAGCAGCTTATATTCCGGGGGTCGTCGCAATCAGCCCCAGCATTTT. Its protein is CASSLYSGGRRNQPQHF. The rearrangement uses TRBV7-8 and TRBJ1-5, with D possibly matching TRBD1 (5 bases). In germline, CDR1 is SGHVS, CDR2 FQNEAQ. V was pared by 2 bases and J by 2 bases, with 16 bases between. The CDR3 runs to 17 residues.

The count of this clone is one. V usage is TRBV19 and J usage is TRBJ1-3; D is ambiguous. Germline V gene lookup returns CDR1 LNHDA and CDR2 SQIVND (reference sequence). CDR3 length equals 16 residues. V was pared by 5 bases and J by 0 bases, with 14 bases between. The CDR3 reads CASSYTLRSSGNTIYF. CDR3 bases: TGTGCCAGTAGTTACACCTTACGGAGCTCTGGAAACACCATATATTTT.

CDR3 region: CASSSQGYEQYF. In DNA, the CDR3 is TGTGCCAGCAGTTCACAGGGGTACGAGCAGTACTTC. J is TRBJ2-7 and V is TRBV6-5; TRBD1 matches 7 bases. The V and J ends lost 4 bases and 4 bases, in that order; junction bases with no gene match: 1. This CDR3 region has 12 residues. In germline, CDR1 is MNHEY, CDR2 SVGAGI.

This clone was seen only a few times. The V and J genes are TRBV5-1 and TRBJ2-3; 9 positions match TRBD2. Unmatched junction bases numbered 5, after V lost 5 bases and J lost 4 bases. This CDR3 spans 14 amino acids. Germline V lookup: CDR1 SGHRS, CDR2 YFSETQ. The CDR3 loop reads CASSSGSRADTQYF. The CDR3 DNA reads as TGCGCCAGCAGTAGCGGGAGTAGGGCAGATACGCAGTATTTT.